The entry below describes one TCR beta chain. The sample originates from a study of blood T cell repertoires in COVID-19. Study-level background: T cells, B-cell-depleted T cells, or PBMCs provided the cDNA or gDNA that served as material.

Original processing methods: Reference gene primer amplification in the assay estimated nucleated cell counts. The data were produced by immunoSEQ multiplex PCR, yet TCRdb's version contains in-frame clones alone and is incomplete. V, J and clone size derive from that table, while D and trimming were established from the DNA sequence. The sample includes 55,000 or so clones, around nine tenths of them seen just once. The V and J ends lost 2 bases and 4 bases, in that order; junction bases with no gene match: 8. The CDR3 runs 16 residues. CDR1 is MNHEY and CDR2 is SMNVEV in the germline V gene (reference sequence).

The TCR was taken from a man aged 60 to 75 with active COVID-19. The source material was peripheral blood. The rearrangement joins TRBV27 to TRBJ2-7, with 10 bases that match TRBD2. In DNA, the CDR3 is TGTGCCAGCAGTTTAATGACTAGCGGGTTAATATACGAGCAGTACTTC. This sequence encodes CASSLMTSGLIYEQYF.